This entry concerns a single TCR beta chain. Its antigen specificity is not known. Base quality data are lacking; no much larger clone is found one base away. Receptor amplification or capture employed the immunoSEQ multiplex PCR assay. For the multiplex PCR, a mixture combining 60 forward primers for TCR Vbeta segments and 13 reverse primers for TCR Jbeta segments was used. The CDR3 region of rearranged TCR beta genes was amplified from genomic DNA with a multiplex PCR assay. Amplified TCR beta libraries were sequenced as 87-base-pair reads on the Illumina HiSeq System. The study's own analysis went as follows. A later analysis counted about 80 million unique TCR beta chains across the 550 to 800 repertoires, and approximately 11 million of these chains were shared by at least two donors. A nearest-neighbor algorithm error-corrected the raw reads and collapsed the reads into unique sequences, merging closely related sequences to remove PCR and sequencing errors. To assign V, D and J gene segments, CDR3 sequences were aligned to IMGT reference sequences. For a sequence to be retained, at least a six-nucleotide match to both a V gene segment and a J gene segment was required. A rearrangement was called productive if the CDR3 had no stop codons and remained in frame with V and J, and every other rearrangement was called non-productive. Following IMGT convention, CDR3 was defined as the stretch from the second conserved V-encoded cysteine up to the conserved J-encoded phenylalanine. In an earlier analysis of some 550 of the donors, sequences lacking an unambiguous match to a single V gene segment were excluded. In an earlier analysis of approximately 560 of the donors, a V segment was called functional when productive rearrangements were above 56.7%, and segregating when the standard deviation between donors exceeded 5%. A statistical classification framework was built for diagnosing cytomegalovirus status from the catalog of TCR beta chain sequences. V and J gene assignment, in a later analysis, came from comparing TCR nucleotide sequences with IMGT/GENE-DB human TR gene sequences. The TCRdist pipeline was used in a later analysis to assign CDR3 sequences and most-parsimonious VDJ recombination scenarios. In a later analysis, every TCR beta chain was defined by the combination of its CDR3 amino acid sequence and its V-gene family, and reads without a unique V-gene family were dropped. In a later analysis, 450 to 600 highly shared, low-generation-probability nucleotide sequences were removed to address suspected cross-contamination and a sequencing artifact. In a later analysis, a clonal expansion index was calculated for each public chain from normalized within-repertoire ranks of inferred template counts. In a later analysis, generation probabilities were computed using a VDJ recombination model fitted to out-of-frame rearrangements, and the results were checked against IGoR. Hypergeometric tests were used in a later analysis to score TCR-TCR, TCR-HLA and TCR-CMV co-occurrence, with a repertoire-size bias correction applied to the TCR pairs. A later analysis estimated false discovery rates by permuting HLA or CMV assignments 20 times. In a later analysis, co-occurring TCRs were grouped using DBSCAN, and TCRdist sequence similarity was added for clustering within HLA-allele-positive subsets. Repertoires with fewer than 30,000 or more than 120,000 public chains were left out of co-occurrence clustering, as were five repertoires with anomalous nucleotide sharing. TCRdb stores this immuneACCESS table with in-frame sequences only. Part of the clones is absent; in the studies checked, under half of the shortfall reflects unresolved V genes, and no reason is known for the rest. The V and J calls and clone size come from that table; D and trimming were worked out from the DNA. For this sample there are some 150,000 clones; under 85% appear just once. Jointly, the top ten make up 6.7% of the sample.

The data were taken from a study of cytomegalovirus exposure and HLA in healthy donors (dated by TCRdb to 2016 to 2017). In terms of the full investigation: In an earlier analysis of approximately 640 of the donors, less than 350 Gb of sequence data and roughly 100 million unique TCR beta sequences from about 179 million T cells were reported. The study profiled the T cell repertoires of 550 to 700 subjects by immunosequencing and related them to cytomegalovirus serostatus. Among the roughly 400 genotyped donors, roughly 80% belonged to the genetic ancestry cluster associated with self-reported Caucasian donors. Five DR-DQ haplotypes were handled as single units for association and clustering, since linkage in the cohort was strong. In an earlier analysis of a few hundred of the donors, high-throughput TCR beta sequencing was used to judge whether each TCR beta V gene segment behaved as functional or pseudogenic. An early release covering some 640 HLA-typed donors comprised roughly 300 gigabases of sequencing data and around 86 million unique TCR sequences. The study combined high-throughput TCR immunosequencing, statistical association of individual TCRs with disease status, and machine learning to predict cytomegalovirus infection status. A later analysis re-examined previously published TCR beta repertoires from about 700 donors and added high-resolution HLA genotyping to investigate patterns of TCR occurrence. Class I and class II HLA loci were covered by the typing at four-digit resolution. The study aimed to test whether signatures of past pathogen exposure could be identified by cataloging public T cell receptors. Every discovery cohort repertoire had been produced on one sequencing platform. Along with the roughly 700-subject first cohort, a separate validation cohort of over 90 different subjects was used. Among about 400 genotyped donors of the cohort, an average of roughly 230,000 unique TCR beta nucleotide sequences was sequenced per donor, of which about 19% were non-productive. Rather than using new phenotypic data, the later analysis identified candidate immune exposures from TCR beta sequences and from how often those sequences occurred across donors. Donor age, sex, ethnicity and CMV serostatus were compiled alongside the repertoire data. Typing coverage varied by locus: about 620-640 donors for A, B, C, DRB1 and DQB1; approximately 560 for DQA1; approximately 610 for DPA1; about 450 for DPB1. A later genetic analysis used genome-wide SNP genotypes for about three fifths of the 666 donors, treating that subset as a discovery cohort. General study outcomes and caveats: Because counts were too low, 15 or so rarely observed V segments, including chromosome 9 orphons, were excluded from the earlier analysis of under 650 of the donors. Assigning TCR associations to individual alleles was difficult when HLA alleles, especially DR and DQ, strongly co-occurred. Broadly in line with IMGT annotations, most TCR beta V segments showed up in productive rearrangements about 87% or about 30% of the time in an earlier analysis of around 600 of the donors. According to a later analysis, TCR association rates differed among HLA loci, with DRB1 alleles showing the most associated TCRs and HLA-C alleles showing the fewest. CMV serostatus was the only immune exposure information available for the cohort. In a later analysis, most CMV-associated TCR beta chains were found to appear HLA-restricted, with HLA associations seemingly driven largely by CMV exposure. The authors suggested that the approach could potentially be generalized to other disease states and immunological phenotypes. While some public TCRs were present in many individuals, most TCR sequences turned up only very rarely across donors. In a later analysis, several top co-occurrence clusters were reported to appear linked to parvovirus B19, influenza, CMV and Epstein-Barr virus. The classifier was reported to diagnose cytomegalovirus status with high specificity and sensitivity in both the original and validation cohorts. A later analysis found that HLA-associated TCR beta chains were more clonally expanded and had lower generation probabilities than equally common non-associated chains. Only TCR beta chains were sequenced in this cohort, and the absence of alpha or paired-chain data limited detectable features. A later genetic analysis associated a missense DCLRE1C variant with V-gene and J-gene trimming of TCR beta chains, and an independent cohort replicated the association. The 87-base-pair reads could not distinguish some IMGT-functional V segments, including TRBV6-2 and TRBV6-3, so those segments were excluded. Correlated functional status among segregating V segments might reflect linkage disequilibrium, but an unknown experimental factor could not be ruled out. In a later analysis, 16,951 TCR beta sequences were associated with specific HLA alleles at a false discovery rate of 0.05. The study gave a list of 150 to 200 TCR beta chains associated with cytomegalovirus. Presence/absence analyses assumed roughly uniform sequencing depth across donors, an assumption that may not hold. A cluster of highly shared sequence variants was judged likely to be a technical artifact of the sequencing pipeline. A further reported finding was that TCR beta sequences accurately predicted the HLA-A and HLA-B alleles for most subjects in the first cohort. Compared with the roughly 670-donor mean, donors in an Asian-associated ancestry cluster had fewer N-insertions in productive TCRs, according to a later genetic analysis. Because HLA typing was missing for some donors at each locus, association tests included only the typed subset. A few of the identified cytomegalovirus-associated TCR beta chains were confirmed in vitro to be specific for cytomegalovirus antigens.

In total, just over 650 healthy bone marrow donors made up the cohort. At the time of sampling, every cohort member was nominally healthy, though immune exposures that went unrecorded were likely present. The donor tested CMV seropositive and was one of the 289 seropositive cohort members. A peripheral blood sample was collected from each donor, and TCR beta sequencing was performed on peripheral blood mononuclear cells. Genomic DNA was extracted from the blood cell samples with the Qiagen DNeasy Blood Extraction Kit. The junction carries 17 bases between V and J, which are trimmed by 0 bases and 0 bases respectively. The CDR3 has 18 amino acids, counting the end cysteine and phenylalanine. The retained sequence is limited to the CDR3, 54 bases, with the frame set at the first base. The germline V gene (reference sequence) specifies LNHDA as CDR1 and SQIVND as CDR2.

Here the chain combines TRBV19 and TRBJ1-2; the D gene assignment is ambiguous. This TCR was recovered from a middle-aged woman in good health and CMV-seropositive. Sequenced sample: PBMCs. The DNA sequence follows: TGTGCCAGTAGTATAGAGGGTCAGTCCAGGTCGTCTAACTATGGCTACACCTTC. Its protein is CASSIEGQSRSSNYGYTF.